The 31 T cell receptor beta chains listed next were all sequenced from one sample in a study of blood T cell repertoires in COVID-19. Only in-frame clones appear in the TCRdb table, and some are missing; sequencing was by immunoSEQ multiplex PCR. This sample carries about 200,000 clones, around 88% of them seen once, and the ten largest clones take more than 1.4%. The sample was peripheral blood. The source of these receptors is a man aged 18-30 years with active or convalescent COVID-19.

The chain combines TRBV10-3 with TRBJ2-1, with a possible D match to TRBD2 (6 bases). V gave up 4 bases and J gave up 8 bases, with 12 bases separating them. CDR3 length: 13 amino acids. CDR1 and CDR2 (germline): ENHRY, SYGVKD. The CDR3 reads CAISGLDLDEQFF. The DNA of the CDR3 is TGTGCCATCAGTGGACTAGATCTCGATGAGCAGTTCTTC.

The chain combines TRBV19 with TRBJ2-5; 11 bases match TRBD2. With V trimmed by 6 bases and J by 4 bases, 10 bases remained unmatched. CDR1 is LNHDA, CDR2 SQIVND, per germline (reference sequence). The CDR3 consists of 16 residues. The CDR3: CASSIDSGRAIETQYF. In nucleotides, the CDR3 is TGTGCCAGTAGCATTGATAGCGGGAGGGCCATAGAGACCCAGTACTTC.

The chain combines TRBV11-2 with TRBJ1-1; no firm D call. Trimming took 4 bases from V and 6 from J, leaving 12 bases between them. The CDR3 runs 13 residues. Germline CDR1 reads SGHAT; CDR2 reads FQNNGV. The CDR3 DNA follows: TGTGCCAGCAGCTCGCACTTATTGGCTGAAGCTTTCTTT. Translated, it gives CASSSHLLAEAFF.

J is TRBJ2-5 and V is TRBV20-1; TRBD1 aligns across 9 bases. Trimming cost V 3 bases and J 5 bases; bases outside gene matches: 10. CDR1 is DFQATT, CDR2 SNEGSKA, per germline (reference sequence). The CDR3 length is 15 residues. The CDR3 coding sequence is TGCAGTGCTAGTGACAGGGGGATTCTCGGTGAGACCCAGTACTTC. Amino acids: CSASDRGILGETQYF.

This chain joins TRBV4-3 and TRBJ2-7; D remains ambiguous. The germline gives CDR1 LGHNA, CDR2 YSLEER. The CDR3 loop spans 13 amino acids. The V and J ends lost 1 base and 3 bases respectively, with 7 bases between them. CDR3 sequence: CASSQGSGYEQYF. For the CDR3, the DNA is TGCGCCAGCAGCCAAGGCAGTGGCTACGAGCAGTACTTC.

The V gene is TRBV16, the J gene TRBJ2-5; 10 bases are shared with TRBD2. CDR3 length: 17 residues. CDR1 KGHSY and CDR2 FQNENV come from the germline V gene. V shed 4 bases, J shed 4 bases, and the junction held 12 bases outside the gene matches. The CDR3 region is CASSRSGLAGVGETQYF. The DNA for the CDR3 is TGTGCCAGCAGCCGGTCTGGGCTAGCGGGAGTGGGAGAGACCCAGTACTTC.

This sequence joins TRBV15 and TRBJ1-5, with TRBD1 as a possible D gene (5 bases). This CDR3 region has 16 residues. In germline, CDR1 is LNHNV, CDR2 YYDKDF (reference sequence). V was trimmed by 7 bases and J by 4 bases, leaving 20 bases between them. The CDR3 spells CATNPLGGPDNQPQHF. CDR3 bases: TGTGCCACCAATCCCCTCGGGGGTCCCGATAATCAGCCCCAGCATTTT.

The chain links TRBV5-6 to TRBJ1-4; 9 bases agree with TRBD1. Trimming cost V 2 bases and J 6 bases; bases outside gene matches: 5. The CDR3 consists of 15 residues. Per germline, CDR1 SGHDT and CDR2 YYEEEE. CDR3: CASSFTRDRDEKLFF. The CDR3 DNA follows: TGTGCCAGCAGCTTCACCCGGGACAGGGATGAAAAACTGTTTTTT.

The chain carries TRBV11-3 and TRBJ1-1, with 7 bases matching TRBD1. V lost 5 bases to trimming and J lost 4 bases; unmatched junction nucleotides: 13. Germline V gives CDR1 SGHNT, CDR2 YENEEA. The CDR3 sequence is 16 residues long. This CDR3 reads CASSPHRGLQGTEAFF. In DNA form, the CDR3 reads TGTGCCAGCAGCCCACACAGGGGACTGCAGGGCACTGAAGCTTTCTTT. The full variable domain, its missing parts supplied by reference TRBV11-3 and TRBJ1-1, is EAGVVQSPRYKIIEKKQPVAFWCNPISGHNTLYWYLQNLGQGPELLIRYENEEAVDDSQLPKDRFSAERLKGVDSTLKIQPAELGDSAVYLCASSPHRGLQGTEAFFGQGTRLTVV.

The rearrangement joins TRBV27 to TRBJ1-2, with no clear D. The germline gives CDR1 MNHEY, CDR2 SMNVEV (reference sequence). CDR3 length: 15 amino acids. Trimming stripped 7 bases from V and 5 bases from J, with 20 bases between. The CDR3 here is CASMRARGQDYGYTF. DNA of the CDR3: TGTGCCAGCATGAGGGCTCGAGGCCAAGATTATGGCTACACCTTC.

The V gene is TRBV28, the J gene TRBJ2-7, with 15 nucleotides matching TRBD2. Per the germline V gene, CDR1 is MDHEN and CDR2 is SYDVKM. Germline trimming cut 5 bases from V and 1 base from J; bases unmatched to any gene: 12. The CDR3 is made up of 19 amino acids. CDR3 DNA sequence: TGTGCCAGCAGTCTCACTTCTGCGGGACTAGCGGGAGGTTCCTACGAGCAGTACTTC. Its translation is CASSLTSAGLAGGSYEQYF.

This chain links TRBV6-4 with TRBJ1-1; 9 nucleotides line up with TRBD1. J gave up 0 bases and V 6 bases, and 14 bases lay outside the gene matches. Per the germline V gene, CDR1 is MRHNA and CDR2 is SNTAGT. The length of the CDR3 is 18 residues. The CDR3 coding sequence is TGTGCCAGCAGCCCCACGAGGGGACAGGGCGAAATGAACACTGAAGCTTTCTTT. It specifies CASSPTRGQGEMNTEAFF.

The chain links TRBV4-1 to TRBJ1-1, with D uncertain. CDR3 size: 16 residues. Germline CDR1 MGHRA, CDR2 YSYEKL. Trimming stripped 4 bases from V and 0 bases from J, with 15 bases between. The CDR3 DNA follows: TGCGCCAGCAGCCCCCCGGTAGGCGACATGAACACTGAAGCTTTCTTT. Protein product: CASSPPVGDMNTEAFF.

The V call is TRBV5-5, the J call TRBJ1-1; D is uncertain. Trimming removed 4 bases from V and 0 bases from J, with 7 bases in between. The germline V gene encodes CDR1 SGHKS and CDR2 YYEKEE (reference sequence). This CDR3 has 13 amino acids. The CDR3 loop is CASSRSVNTEAFF. CDR3 coding DNA: TGTGCCAGCAGCCGTTCGGTGAACACTGAAGCTTTCTTT. Together with reference TRBV5-5 and TRBJ1-1, the CDR3 gives the full variable domain: DAGVTQSPTHLIKTRGQQVTLRCSPISGHKSVSWYQQVLGQGPQFIFQYYEKEERGRGNFPDRFSARQFPNYSSELNVNALLLGDSALYLCASSRSVNTEAFFGQGTRLTVV.

The V and J genes are TRBV15 and TRBJ2-1; D might be TRBD1 (6 bases). The V gene's germline CDR1 is LNHNV and CDR2 YYDKDF (reference sequence). This CDR3 spans 13 amino acids. V was cut by 5 bases and J by 9 bases, with 14 bases left in between. CDR3 sequence: CATSGGLKGEQFF. CDR3 DNA sequence: TGTGCCACCAGCGGGGGCCTGAAGGGTGAGCAGTTCTTC.

This clone was recorded only once. This sequence joins TRBV30 and TRBJ2-7; unclear D gene. V lost 3 bases, J lost 2 bases, and 8 bases lay in between. The CDR3 length is 12 residues. Germline assignment: CDR1 GTSNPN and CDR2 SVGIG (reference sequence). CDR3 sequence: CAWSNLAYEQYF. CDR3 DNA sequence: TGTGCCTGGAGCAACTTGGCCTACGAGCAGTACTTC.

J is TRBJ2-3 and V is TRBV7-6; 8 bases line up with TRBD2. V lost 4 bases and J lost 4; bases outside the gene matches: 10. This CDR3 is 16 amino acids long. The germline V gene encodes CDR1 SGHVS and CDR2 FNYEAQ. The CDR3 bases are TGTGCCAGCAGCTCCGAGAGCGGGAGTAGCTCAGATACGCAGTATTTT. It codes for CASSSESGSSSDTQYF.

This chain uses TRBV5-1 with TRBJ2-1; a weak D match, TRBD1 (5 bases). V lost 0 bases and J 0 bases, leaving 7 bases between the germline ends. CDR3 length: 15 residues. The V gene's germline CDR1 is SGHRS and CDR2 YFSETQ. The CDR3 protein is CASSLEGNSYNEQFF. In DNA form, the CDR3 reads TGCGCCAGCAGCTTGGAGGGGAACTCCTACAATGAGCAGTTCTTC.

This clone was seen ten or more times. This sample includes further DNA sequences coding for the same CDR3. The gene calls are TRBV30 and TRBJ2-1, with a weak D call TRBD1 (5 bases). Germline assignment: CDR1 GTSNPN and CDR2 SVGIG (reference sequence). The V end was cut by 0 bases, the J end by 7 bases, with 10 bases between. CDR3 size: 13 residues. This CDR3 is CAWSVRGRNEQFF. CDR3 bases: TGTGCCTGGAGTGTTAGGGGCAGGAATGAGCAGTTCTTC.

The V gene is TRBV10-2, the J gene TRBJ2-2, with 7 nucleotides matching TRBD2. The CDR3 contains 14 residues. After removal of 4 bases from V and 4 bases from J, the junction contained 3 bases not matched to a gene. Germline CDR1 is WSHSY and CDR2 is SAAADI. CDR3: CASSAQRGTGELFF. CDR3 nucleotides: TGCGCCAGCAGTGCCCAGCGGGGCACCGGGGAGCTGTTTTTT.

V gene TRBV2 combines with J gene TRBJ1-1, with D perhaps matching TRBD1 (6 bases). Germline CDR1 is SNHLY and CDR2 is FYNNEI. V was trimmed by 2 bases and J by 9 bases, leaving 7 bases between them. The CDR3 is 11 amino acids. The CDR3 coding sequence is TGTGCCAGCAGTGAAACAGGGCAAGCTTTCTTT. It yields the protein CASSETGQAFF.

The V and J genes are TRBV28 and TRBJ1-4, with TRBD1 matching 7 bases. The germline V gene has CDR1 MDHEN and CDR2 SYDVKM. The CDR3 has 15 amino acids. The V gene end was trimmed by 0 bases and the J gene end by 8 bases; junction bases not matched to a gene: 6. CDR3 DNA: TGTGCCAGCAGTTTATGGGAGGGGGCAGGGGAAAAACTGTTTTTT. The encoded protein is CASSLWEGAGEKLFF.

J is TRBJ2-3 and V is TRBV10-3, with D possibly being TRBD1 (5 bases). The CDR3 has 14 residues. Germline V gives CDR1 ENHRY, CDR2 SYGVKD. The V end lost 7 bases, the J end lost 5 bases, and 16 bases lay between the germline ends. The CDR3 spells CAIKVGQGIDTQYF. As DNA, the CDR3 is TGTGCCATCAAGGTGGGGCAGGGCATAGATACGCAGTATTTT.

The sample holds many counts of this clone. The J gene is TRBJ2-3, the V gene TRBV3-1 (or the pseudogene TRBV3-2); 8 bases are a match to TRBD2. Unmatched junction bases numbered 9, after V lost 4 bases and J lost 3 bases. The germline V gene encodes CDR1 LGHDT and CDR2 YNNKEL (reference sequence). The CDR3 runs to 16 residues. The CDR3 spells CASSRTSGSGTDTQYF. The CDR3 DNA follows: TGTGCCAGCAGCCGCACCAGCGGGAGTGGGACAGATACGCAGTATTTT.

This clone was detected only a few times. The CDR3 spells CASSLDQILGQGGTQYF. In DNA, the CDR3 is TGTGCCAGCAGCTTAGATCAGATTTTGGGACAGGGAGGGACCCAGTACTTC. This rearrangement joins TRBV11-2 to TRBJ2-5; 9 positions agree with TRBD1. Germline-derived CDR1 and CDR2 are SGHAT and FQNNGV. The CDR3 is made up of 17 amino acids. V lost 0 bases and J lost 7; bases outside the gene matches: 12. Full variable domain (missing parts from reference TRBV11-2 and TRBJ2-5): EAGVAQSPRYKIIEKRQSVAFWCNPISGHATLYWYQQILGQGPKLLIQFQNNGVVDDSQLPKDRFSAERLKGVDSTLKIQPAKLEDSAVYLCASSLDQILGQGGTQYFGPGTRLLVL.

The chain combines TRBV3-1 (or the pseudogene TRBV3-2) with TRBJ2-1; 11 bases line up with TRBD2. This CDR3 contains 16 residues. Looked up from germline, CDR1 is LGHDT and CDR2 is YNNKEL (reference sequence). With 4 bases clipped from V and 3 bases from J, the junction kept 5 bases outside the gene matches. CDR3 in amino acids: CASSRTGLADYNEQFF. In nucleotides, the CDR3 is TGTGCCAGCAGCCGGACGGGACTAGCGGACTACAATGAGCAGTTCTTC.

V gene TRBV28 combines with J gene TRBJ2-3; D unclear. This CDR3 is 14 amino acids long. Germline CDR1 MDHEN, CDR2 SYDVKM. Trimming shortened V by 6 bases and J by 0 bases, and 10 bases separated the two germline ends. The CDR3 nucleotides are TGTGCCAGCAGGTTCGACACGAGCACAGATACGCAGTATTTT. This codes for CASRFDTSTDTQYF.

The J gene is TRBJ1-1, the V gene TRBV2; 7 bases are a match to TRBD1. V lost 5 bases and J lost 3; bases outside the gene matches: 9. Germline V lookup: CDR1 SNHLY, CDR2 FYNNEI. The CDR3 contains 15 residues. CDR3 sequence: CASSFAGQVYTEAFF. The CDR3 bases are TGTGCCAGCAGTTTTGCCGGACAGGTCTACACTGAAGCTTTCTTT.

This clone came up once. The chain carries TRBV28 and TRBJ2-7; TRBD1 is a possible D gene (5 bases). This CDR3 is built from 15 residues. Germline CDR1 reads MDHEN; CDR2 reads SYDVKM. V dropped 6 bases and J dropped 2 bases, with 17 bases sitting between them. CDR3 nucleotide sequence: TGTGCCAGCAGAGAAGGGGCCCCAGCTACCTACGAGCAGTACTTC. Amino acids: CASREGAPATYEQYF.

This rearrangement joins TRBV7-6 to TRBJ1-1, with TRBD1 matching 8 bases. CDR3 size: 13 residues. Germline trimming cut 3 bases from V and 7 bases from J; bases unmatched to any gene: 4. In germline, CDR1 is SGHVS, CDR2 FNYEAQ. DNA of the CDR3: TGTGCCAGCAGCTTTGGGACAGGCTTTGAAGCTTTCTTT. The encoded protein is CASSFGTGFEAFF.

Concerning this clone: Other DNA sequences in the sample encode the same CDR3. The chain is built from TRBV28 and TRBJ1-3; D is ambiguous. The V and J ends lost 3 bases and 4 bases respectively, with 4 bases between them. Germline loops: CDR1 MDHEN, CDR2 SYDVKM. The CDR3 length is 12 residues. CDR3 DNA sequence: TGTGCCAGCAGTTTGAGGGGAAACACCATATATTTT. Residues: CASSLRGNTIYF. The entire variable domain, with the rest obtained from reference TRBV28 and TRBJ1-3, is as follows: DVKVTQSSRYLVKRTGEKVFLECVQDMDHENMFWYRQDPGLGLRLIYFSYDVKMKEKGDIPEGYSVSREKKERFSLILESASTNQTSMYLCASSLRGNTIYFGEGSWLTVV.